This entry is about one T cell receptor beta chain. This sample was included in a study of blood T cell repertoires in COVID-19. For the study at large: Researchers got acute and convalescent COVID-19 samples from the United States, Italy and Spain. The analysed material was cDNA or gDNA that came from T cells, B-cell-depleted T cells, or PBMCs.

In the authors' workflow: From reference gene primer amplification, estimates of nucleated cell counts were derived. Clones were read by immunoSEQ multiplex PCR, and TCRdb kept only the in-frame ones, dropping some. V and J calls plus clone size are reproduced from that table; the DNA served to infer D and trimming. The sample has around 220,000 clones, around 84% seen once; the top ten hold about 4.5%. The CDR3 has 17 residues. Germline V gives CDR1 LNHDA, CDR2 SQIVND (reference sequence). The V end was cut by 0 bases, the J end by 6 bases, with 18 bases between. Sequenced sample: peripheral blood. The clonotype originates from a man over 45 with acute or convalescent COVID-19. The chain has TRBV19 and TRBJ1-5, with D perhaps TRBD1 (6 bases). DNA of the CDR3: TGTGCCAGTAGTATAGATGGGACCGGGGCAGGGGCTCAGCCCCAGCATTTT. It is translated as CASSIDGTGAGAQPQHF.